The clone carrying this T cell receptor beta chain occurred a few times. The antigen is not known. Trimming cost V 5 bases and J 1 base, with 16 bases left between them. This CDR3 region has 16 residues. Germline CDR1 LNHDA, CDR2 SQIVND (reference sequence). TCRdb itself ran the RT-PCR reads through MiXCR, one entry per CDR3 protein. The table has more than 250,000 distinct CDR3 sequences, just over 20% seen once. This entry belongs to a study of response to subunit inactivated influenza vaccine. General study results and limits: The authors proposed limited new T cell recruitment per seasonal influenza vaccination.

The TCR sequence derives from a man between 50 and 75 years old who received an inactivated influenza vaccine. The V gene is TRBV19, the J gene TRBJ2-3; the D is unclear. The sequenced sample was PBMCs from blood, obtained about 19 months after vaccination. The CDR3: CASSYIKADRTDTQYF. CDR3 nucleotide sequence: TGTGCCAGTAGTTATATAAAGGCGGACCGCACAGATACGCAGTATTTT.